This entry lists 14 T cell receptor beta chains sequenced from one sample in a study of persistence of HIV-infected CD4 T cells. For these TCRs, the target antigens are not known. Stimulation used approximately 10 ug/mL lysate from CMV-infected fibroblasts. CD40L/CD69 double-negative CD45RO-high memory CD4+ T cells were collected. Sequencing used immunoSEQ version 4 in survey mode. Method: immunoSEQ multiplex PCR; TCRdb's copy keeps in-frame clones and lacks some. The sample gives roughly 35,000 clones, less than 90% of which show up once; less than 2% is in the top ten. This specimen was CD4+ T cells sorted from PBMCs after approximately 19-hour stimulation, taken from a patient who received antiretroviral therapy. All receptors derive from an adult man with HIV who was CMV-seropositive.

This clone was counted once. The chain uses TRBV12-5 and TRBJ1-3; the D gene is possibly TRBD1 (6 bases). The V end was cut by 2 bases, the J end by 1 base, with 12 bases between. Germline V gene data show CDR1 as LGHNT and CDR2 as FRNRAP. CDR3 length equals 16 residues. Written as DNA, the CDR3 is TGTGCTAGTGGTTTGAGTGGGGGCGGGTCTGGAAACACCATATATTTT. Translation gives CASGLSGGGSGNTIYF.

The chain carries TRBV6-5 and TRBJ1-2; 11 nucleotides line up with TRBD1. The CDR3 runs 14 residues. From germline, CDR1 is MNHEY and CDR2 SVGAGI. Unmatched junction bases numbered 8, after V lost 7 bases and J lost 7 bases. CDR3 coding DNA: TGTGCCAGCAAGGAGGACAGGGGGCTGCGTGGCTACACCTTC. Its protein product is CASKEDRGLRGYTF.

This clone was detected a few times. In DNA, the CDR3 is TGTGCCAGCAGCCAAAGGGGGGAGCAGTACTTC. This encodes CASSQRGEQYF. V is TRBV3-1 (or the pseudogene TRBV3-2) and J is TRBJ2-7; tentative D call: TRBD1 (6 bases). CDR1 LGHDT and CDR2 YNNKEL come from the germline V gene (reference sequence). The CDR3 is made up of 11 amino acids. V gave up 2 bases and J gave up 7 bases, with 6 bases separating them.

The chain is built from TRBV7-9 and TRBJ1-2; 8 bases are shared with TRBD1. The germline gives CDR1 SEHNR, CDR2 FQNEAQ (reference sequence). The CDR3 runs 13 residues. Unmatched junction bases numbered 4, after V lost 5 bases and J lost 5 bases. CDR3 sequence (DNA): TGTGCCAGCAGCCTCACAGGGGGTTATGGCTACACCTTC. This encodes CASSLTGGYGYTF.

V usage is TRBV14 and J usage is TRBJ1-6, with a tentative D call TRBD1 (5 bases). This CDR3 has 14 residues. Trimming took off 0 bases at V and 9 bases at J, with 9 bases between the two ends. Germline loops: CDR1 SGHDN, CDR2 FVKESK. The CDR3 region has the DNA TGTGCCAGCAGCCAAGATCTGGGGGGTTCACCCCTCCACTTT. This sequence encodes CASSQDLGGSPLHF.

The chain couples TRBV5-4 to TRBJ1-1; D possibly corresponds to TRBD1 (6 bases). Germline V CDR1 and CDR2: SGHNT, YYREEE (reference sequence). This CDR3 contains 15 residues. The germline V and J ends were trimmed by 4 bases and 4 bases, with 17 bases remaining between them. Written as DNA, the CDR3 is TGTGCCAGCAGCCCCTCAGGGGAAGGGGGCACTGAAGCTTTCTTT. It is translated as CASSPSGEGGTEAFF.

The genes are TRBV28 and TRBJ1-1; the D gene is possibly TRBD1 (5 bases). Germline CDR1 and CDR2: MDHEN and SYDVKM. Deletions cut 4 bases from V and 6 bases from J, with 15 bases between. The CDR3 totals 14 residues. DNA for the CDR3: TGTGCCAGCAGTTCGGGGGGGGATGGGGCTGAAGCTTTCTTT. This codes for CASSSGGDGAEAFF.

The chain links TRBV19 to TRBJ1-1; D unresolved. This CDR3 spans 13 amino acids. The germline V gene has CDR1 LNHDA and CDR2 SQIVND (reference sequence). Trimming stripped 6 bases from V and 1 base from J, with 9 bases between. In DNA, the CDR3 is TGTGCCAGTAGCTCAATCTCGAACACTGAAGCTTTCTTT. Amino acids: CASSSISNTEAFF.

The chain links TRBV2 to TRBJ1-1, with 10 positions matching TRBD1. CDR1 and CDR2 (germline): SNHLY, FYNNEI. The V gene end was trimmed by 5 bases and the J gene end by 1 base; junction bases not matched to a gene: 1. The CDR3 has 14 amino acids. CDR3 in DNA: TGTGCCAGCAGTTGGACAGGGGGGAACACTGAAGCTTTCTTT. Its translation is CASSWTGGNTEAFF. Filled out from reference TRBV2 and TRBJ1-1, the complete variable domain reads EPEVTQTPSHQVTQMGQEVILRCVPISNHLYFYWYRQILGQKVEFLVSFYNNEISEKSEIFDDQFSVERPDGSNFTLKIRSTKLEDSAMYFCASSWTGGNTEAFFGQGTRLTVV.

The gene calls are TRBV5-8 and TRBJ1-2; D unclear. The V and J ends lost 3 bases and 4 bases respectively, with 10 bases between them. The length of the CDR3 is 13 residues. Germline lookup yields CDR1 SGHTS and CDR2 YDEGEE. CDR3 in DNA: TGTGCCAGCAGCTCCCTTAGGTCCTATGGCTACACCTTC. This sequence encodes CASSSLRSYGYTF.

V is TRBV18 and J is TRBJ1-1, with 7 bases that match TRBD1. The CDR3 is 14 amino acids. Per the germline V gene, CDR1 is KGHSH and CDR2 is LQKENI. With V trimmed by 3 bases and J by 1 base, 2 bases remained unmatched. The CDR3 reads CASSPGTENTEAFF. Here the CDR3 DNA reads TGTGCCAGCTCACCCGGGACAGAGAACACTGAAGCTTTCTTT.

V usage is TRBV5-1 and J usage is TRBJ1-1, with D maybe TRBD1 (6 bases). CDR1 is SGHRS, CDR2 YFSETQ, per germline. This CDR3 contains 14 residues. Trimming stripped 4 bases from V and 2 bases from J, with 12 bases between. The CDR3 is CASSHRTANTEAFF. CDR3 in DNA: TGCGCCAGCAGCCACCGGACAGCCAACACTGAAGCTTTCTTT. Combining the CDR3 with reference TRBV5-1 and TRBJ1-1 gives the whole variable domain KAGVTQTPRYLIKTRGQQVTLSCSPISGHRSVSWYQQTPGQGLQFLFEYFSETQRNKGNFPGRFSGRQFSNSRSEMNVSTLELGDSALYLCASSHRTANTEAFFGQGTRLTVV.

The gene calls are TRBV5-6 and TRBJ2-2, with 7 nucleotides matching TRBD1. V gave up 3 bases and J gave up 2 bases; unmatched junction bases: 4. CDR1 and CDR2 from the germline V gene are SGHDT and YYEEEE. The CDR3 length is 15 residues. Here the CDR3 reads CASSSGQLNTGELFF. As DNA, the CDR3 is TGTGCCAGCAGCTCGGGACAGCTAAACACCGGGGAGCTGTTTTTT.

This clone was counted between two and nine times. The chain recombines TRBV10-1 with TRBJ1-1, with D uncertain. CDR1 and CDR2 from the germline V gene are WNHNN and SYGVQD (reference sequence). The germline V and J ends were trimmed by 8 bases and 1 base, with 11 bases remaining between them. CDR3 length: 13 amino acids. The CDR3: CASREVENTEAFF. In DNA, the CDR3 is TGCGCCAGCCGCGAGGTGGAGAACACTGAAGCTTTCTTT.